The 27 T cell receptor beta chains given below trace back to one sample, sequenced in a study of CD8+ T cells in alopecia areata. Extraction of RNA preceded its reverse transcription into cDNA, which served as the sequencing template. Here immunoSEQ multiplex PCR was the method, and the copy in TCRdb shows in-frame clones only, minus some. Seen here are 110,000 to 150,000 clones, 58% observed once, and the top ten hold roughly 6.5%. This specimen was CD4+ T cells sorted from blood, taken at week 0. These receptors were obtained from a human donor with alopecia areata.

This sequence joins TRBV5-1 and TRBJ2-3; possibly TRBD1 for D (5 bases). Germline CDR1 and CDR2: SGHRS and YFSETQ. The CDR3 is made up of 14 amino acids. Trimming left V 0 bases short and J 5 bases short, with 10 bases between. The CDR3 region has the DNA TGCGCCAGCAGCTTGGGCCAGGGTATAGATACGCAGTATTTT. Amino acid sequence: CASSLGQGIDTQYF.

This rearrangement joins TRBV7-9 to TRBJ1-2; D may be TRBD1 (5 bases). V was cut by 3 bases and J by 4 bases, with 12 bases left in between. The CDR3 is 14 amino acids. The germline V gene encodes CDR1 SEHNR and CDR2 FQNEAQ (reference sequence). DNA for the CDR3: TGTGCCAGCAGCTTTTCGTCGGGACCCTATGGCTACACCTTC. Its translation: CASSFSSGPYGYTF.

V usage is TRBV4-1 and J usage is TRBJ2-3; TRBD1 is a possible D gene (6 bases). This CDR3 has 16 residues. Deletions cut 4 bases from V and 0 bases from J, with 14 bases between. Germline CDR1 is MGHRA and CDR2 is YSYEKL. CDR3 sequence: CASSPSGVASTDTQYF. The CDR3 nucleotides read TGCGCCAGCAGCCCGTCAGGGGTGGCAAGCACAGATACGCAGTATTTT.

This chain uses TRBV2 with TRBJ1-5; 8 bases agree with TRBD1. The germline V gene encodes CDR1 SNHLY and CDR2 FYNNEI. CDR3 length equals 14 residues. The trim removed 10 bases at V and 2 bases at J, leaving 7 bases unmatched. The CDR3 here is CATTTGDGNQPQHF. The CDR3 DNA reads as TGTGCCACTACGACAGGGGACGGCAATCAGCCCCAGCATTTT.

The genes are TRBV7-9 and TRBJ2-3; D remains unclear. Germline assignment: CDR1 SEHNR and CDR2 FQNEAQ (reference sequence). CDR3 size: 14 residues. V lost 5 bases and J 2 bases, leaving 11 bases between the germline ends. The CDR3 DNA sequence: TGTGCCAGCAGCCTCTCACAGAACACAGATACGCAGTATTTT. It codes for CASSLSQNTDTQYF.

The CDR3 nucleotides read TGCGCCAGCAGCCAAGTACCTGGGGGTAATTCACCCCTCCACTTT. Translation: CASSQVPGGNSPLHF. The rearrangement uses TRBV4-3 and TRBJ1-6; perhaps TRBD1 as D (5 bases). CDR3 length: 15 amino acids. V lost 1 base and J 6 bases, leaving 10 bases between the germline ends. Germline V gene sequence: CDR1 LGHNA, CDR2 YSLEER.

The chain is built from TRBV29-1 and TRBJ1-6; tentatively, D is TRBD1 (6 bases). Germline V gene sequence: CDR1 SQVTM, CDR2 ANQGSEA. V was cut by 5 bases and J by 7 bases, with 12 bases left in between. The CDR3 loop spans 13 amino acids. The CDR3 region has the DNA TGCAGCGTTCGCAGGGGTCCCAATTCACCCCTCCACTTT. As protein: CSVRRGPNSPLHF.

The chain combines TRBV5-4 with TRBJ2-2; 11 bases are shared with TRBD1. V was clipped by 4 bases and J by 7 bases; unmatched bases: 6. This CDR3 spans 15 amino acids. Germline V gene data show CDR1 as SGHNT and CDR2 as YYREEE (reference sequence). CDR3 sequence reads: CASSRGQGAGGELFF. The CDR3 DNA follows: TGTGCCAGCAGCCGCGGACAGGGGGCAGGCGGGGAGCTGTTTTTT.

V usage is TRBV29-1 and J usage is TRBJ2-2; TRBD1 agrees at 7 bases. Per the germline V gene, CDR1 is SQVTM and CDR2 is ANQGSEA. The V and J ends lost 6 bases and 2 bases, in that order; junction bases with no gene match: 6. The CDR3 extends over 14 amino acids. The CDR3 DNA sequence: TGCAGCGTCCTTGGACAGGCAAACACCGGGGAGCTGTTTTTT. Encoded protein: CSVLGQANTGELFF.

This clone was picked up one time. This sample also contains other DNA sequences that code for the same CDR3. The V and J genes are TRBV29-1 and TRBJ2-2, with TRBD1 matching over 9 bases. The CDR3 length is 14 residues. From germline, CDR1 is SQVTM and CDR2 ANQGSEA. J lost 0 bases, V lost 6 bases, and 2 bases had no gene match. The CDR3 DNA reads TGCAGCGTGGGACAGGGAGCGAACACCGGGGAGCTGTTTTTT. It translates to CSVGQGANTGELFF.

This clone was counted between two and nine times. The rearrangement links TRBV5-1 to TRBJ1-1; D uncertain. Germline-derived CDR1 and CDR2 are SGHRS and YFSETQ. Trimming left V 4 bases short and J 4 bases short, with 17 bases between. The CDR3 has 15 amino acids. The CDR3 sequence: CASSTGQPGGTEAFF. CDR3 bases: TGCGCCAGCAGCACGGGCCAACCAGGAGGCACTGAAGCTTTCTTT.

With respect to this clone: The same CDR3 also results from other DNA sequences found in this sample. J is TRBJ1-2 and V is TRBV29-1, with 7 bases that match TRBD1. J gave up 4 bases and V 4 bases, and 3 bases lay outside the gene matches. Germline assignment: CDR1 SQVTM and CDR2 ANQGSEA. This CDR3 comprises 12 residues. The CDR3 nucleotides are TGCAGCGTTGGACAGGGTTCCTATGGCTACACCTTC. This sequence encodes CSVGQGSYGYTF.

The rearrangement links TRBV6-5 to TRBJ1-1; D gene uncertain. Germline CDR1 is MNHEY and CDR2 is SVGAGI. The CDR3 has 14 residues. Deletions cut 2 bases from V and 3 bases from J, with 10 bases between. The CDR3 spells CASSYKGGDTEAFF. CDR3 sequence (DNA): TGTGCCAGCAGTTACAAAGGTGGGGACACTGAAGCTTTCTTT.

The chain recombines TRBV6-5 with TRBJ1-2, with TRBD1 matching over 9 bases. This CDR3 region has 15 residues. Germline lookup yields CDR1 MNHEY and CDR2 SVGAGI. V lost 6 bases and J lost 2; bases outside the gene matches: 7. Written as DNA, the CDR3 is TGTGCCAGCAGCCTCGGGGGGACAGGGAACTATGGCTACACCTTC. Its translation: CASSLGGTGNYGYTF.

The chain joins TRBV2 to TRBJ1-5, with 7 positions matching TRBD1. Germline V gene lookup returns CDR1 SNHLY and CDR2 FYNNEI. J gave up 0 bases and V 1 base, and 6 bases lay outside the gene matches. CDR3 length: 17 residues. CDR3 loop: CASSEDPDRSSNQPQHF. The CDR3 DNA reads TGTGCCAGCAGTGAAGATCCGGACAGGTCTAGCAATCAGCCCCAGCATTTT.

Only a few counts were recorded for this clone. DNA for the CDR3: TGTGCCTGGACCGACTCCTACGAGCAGTACTTC. Translating gives CAWTDSYEQYF. The rearrangement joins TRBV30 to TRBJ2-7, with D unclear. This CDR3 contains 11 residues. V lost 4 bases and J 0 bases, leaving 4 bases between the germline ends. Germline-derived CDR1 and CDR2 are GTSNPN and SVGIG (reference sequence).

CDR3 sequence reads: CSVGGAGETNTGELFF. The CDR3 nucleotides are TGCAGCGTTGGAGGGGCGGGGGAAACGAACACCGGGGAGCTGTTTTTT. This chain uses TRBV29-1 with TRBJ2-2; 7 nucleotides line up with TRBD2. The CDR3 is 16 amino acids. Trimming at V came to 4 bases and at J to 0 bases, leaving 8 bases not matched to a gene. Germline CDR1 reads SQVTM; CDR2 reads ANQGSEA.

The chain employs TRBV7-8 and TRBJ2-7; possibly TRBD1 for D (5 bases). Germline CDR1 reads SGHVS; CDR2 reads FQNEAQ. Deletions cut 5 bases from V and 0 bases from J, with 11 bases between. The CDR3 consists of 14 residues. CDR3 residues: CASSPDSLSYEQYF. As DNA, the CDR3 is TGTGCCAGCAGCCCCGACAGCCTCTCCTACGAGCAGTACTTC. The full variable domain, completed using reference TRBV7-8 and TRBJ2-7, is GAGVSQSPRYKVAKRGQDVALRCDPISGHVSLFWYQQALGQGPEFLTYFQNEAQLDKSGLPSDRFFAERPEGSVSTLKIQRTQQEDSAVYLCASSPDSLSYEQYFGPGTRLTVT.

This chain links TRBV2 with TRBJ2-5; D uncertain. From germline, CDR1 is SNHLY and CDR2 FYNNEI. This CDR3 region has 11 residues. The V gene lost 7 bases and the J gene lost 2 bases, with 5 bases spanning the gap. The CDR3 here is CASTQQETQYF. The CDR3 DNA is TGTGCCAGCACCCAGCAAGAGACCCAGTACTTC. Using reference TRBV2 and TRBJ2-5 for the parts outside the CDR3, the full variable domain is EPEVTQTPSHQVTQMGQEVILRCVPISNHLYFYWYRQILGQKVEFLVSFYNNEISEKSEIFDDQFSVERPDGSNFTLKIRSTKLEDSAMYFCASTQQETQYFGPGTRLLVL.

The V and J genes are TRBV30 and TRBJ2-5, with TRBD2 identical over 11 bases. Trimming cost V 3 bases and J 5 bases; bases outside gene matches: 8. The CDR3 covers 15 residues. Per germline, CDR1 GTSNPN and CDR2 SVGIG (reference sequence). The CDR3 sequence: CAWRSLAGDWETQYF. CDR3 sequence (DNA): TGTGCCTGGAGATCACTAGCGGGGGATTGGGAGACCCAGTACTTC.

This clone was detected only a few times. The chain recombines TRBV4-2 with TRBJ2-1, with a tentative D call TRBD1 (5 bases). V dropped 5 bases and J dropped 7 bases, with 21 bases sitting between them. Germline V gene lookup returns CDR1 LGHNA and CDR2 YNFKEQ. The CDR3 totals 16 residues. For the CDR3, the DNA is TGTGCCAGCAGCTTGGAAGCCGCCAGGGCGGTGAATGAGCAGTTCTTC. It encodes CASSLEAARAVNEQFF.

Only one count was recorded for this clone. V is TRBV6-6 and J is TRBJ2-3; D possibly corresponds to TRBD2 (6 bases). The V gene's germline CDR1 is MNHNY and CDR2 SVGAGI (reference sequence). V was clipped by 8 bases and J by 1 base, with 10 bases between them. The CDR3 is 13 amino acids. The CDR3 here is CASSWGGTDTQYF. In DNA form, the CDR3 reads TGTGCCAGCTCCTGGGGGGGCACAGATACGCAGTATTTT.

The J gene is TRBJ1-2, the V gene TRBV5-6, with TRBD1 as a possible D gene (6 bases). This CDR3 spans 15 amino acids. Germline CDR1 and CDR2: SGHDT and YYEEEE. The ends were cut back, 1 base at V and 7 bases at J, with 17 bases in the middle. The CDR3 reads CASSLLGENRAGYTF. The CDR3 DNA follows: TGTGCCAGCAGCTTGCTCGGCGAAAACAGGGCTGGCTACACCTTC.

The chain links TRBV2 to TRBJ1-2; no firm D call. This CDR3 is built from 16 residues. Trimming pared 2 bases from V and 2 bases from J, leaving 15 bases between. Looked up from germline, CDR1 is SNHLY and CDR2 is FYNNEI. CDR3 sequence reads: CASSENLGRLNYGYTF. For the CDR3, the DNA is TGTGCCAGCAGTGAAAACTTAGGGCGTCTAAACTATGGCTACACCTTC.

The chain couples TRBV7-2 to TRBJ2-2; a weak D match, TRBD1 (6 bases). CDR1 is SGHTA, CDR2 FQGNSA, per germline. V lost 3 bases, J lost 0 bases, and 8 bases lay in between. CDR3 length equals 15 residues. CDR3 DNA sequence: TGTGCCAGCAGCTTTCGGACAGCGAACACCGGGGAGCTGTTTTTT. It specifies CASSFRTANTGELFF.

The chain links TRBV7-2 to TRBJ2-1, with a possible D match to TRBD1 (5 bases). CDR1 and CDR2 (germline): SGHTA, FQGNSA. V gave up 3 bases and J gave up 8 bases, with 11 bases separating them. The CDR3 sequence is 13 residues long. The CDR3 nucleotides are TGTGCCAGCAGCTTCGGTCAGGGTGATGAGCAGTTCTTC. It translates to CASSFGQGDEQFF.

CDR3 bases: TGCACCTTTACCCGGACAGGGGAACGGGGCTACACCTTC. Amino acids: CTFTRTGERGYTF. The chain links TRBV29-1 to TRBJ1-2, with 9 bases that match TRBD1. CDR3 length: 13 residues. Germline CDR1 and CDR2: SQVTM and ANQGSEA.